This T cell receptor beta chain was recorded in a study of TIL therapy for anti-PD-1-resistant metastatic lung cancer. Looking at the study overall: Patients then received nivolumab; progressors got lymphodepletion, TIL and IL-2. Median patient age was approximately 58, ranging 38-75 years. By whole-exome sequencing, median non-synonymous tumor mutation burden was around 1.5 mutations per megabase.

Looked up from germline, CDR1 is MDHEN and CDR2 is SYDVKM. V lost 1 base, J lost 2 bases, and 14 bases lay in between. This CDR3 has 16 residues. Sequencing used immunoSEQ v3. Some clones are missing from TCRdb's copy, which holds only in-frame ones; the method was immunoSEQ multiplex PCR. The sample holds roughly 60,000 clones, around four fifths seen once. Time point reported: pre-treatment sample, taken before nivolumab and TIL therapy. V gene TRBV28 combines with J gene TRBJ1-2; no reliable D call. This sample comprised blood, obtained at baseline. The sequence derives from a person aged 25-80 years with non-small cell lung cancer. The CDR3, as DNA: TGTGCCAGCAGTTTATTATCGGGTGGGGAAAACTATGGCTACACCTTC. Its protein product is CASSLLSGGENYGYTF.